This entry describes one T cell receptor (beta chain). The record originates from a study of molecular identifiers for immune sequencing clone quantification. Libraries for naive CD8 T cells, which were made from about 19,000 to 1,100,000 sorted cells, drew on 10%, 30% or 50% of the RNA. Sorted naive CD8 T cells were those defined as CD8+CD4-CCR7+CD45RA+. Trimming cost V 4 bases and J 0 bases, with 17 bases left between them. This CDR3 is 18 amino acids long. Germline lookup yields CDR1 SGDLS and CDR2 YYNGEE. Bulk TCR libraries used previously described methods and listed TCR primers. Each CDR3 protein is one row after TCRdb ran MiXCR on the PCR reads. This table holds some 680,000 distinct CDR3 sequences, roughly 23% found once.

The sequence was collected from a human donor in good health. Some libraries in this study had Jurkat cell RNA spiked in. Sequenced material: naive CD8+ T cells from blood, with Jurkat cell RNA spiked in. Subset indicated: FACS-sorted CD8+CD4-CCR7+CD45RA+ naive T cells. The chain employs TRBV9 and TRBJ2-6; possibly TRBD1 or TRBD2 for D (5 bases each). In DNA, the CDR3 is TGTGCCAGCAGCCCCTGGGACGCCCTCCTCTCTGGGGCCAACGTCCTGACTTTC. This codes for CASSPWDALLSGANVLTF.